This is a list of T cell receptor beta chains from one sample in a study of T cell responses to AZD1222 COVID-19 vaccine. TCRdb keeps only in-frame clones here, not all; method: immunoSEQ multiplex PCR. The sample has about 130,000 clones, 70% to 90% seen once. This specimen consisted of peripheral blood, obtained on day 0 of AZD1222 vaccination. The receptors were gathered from an adult in good health. Both conserved end residues are trimmed from each CDR3. Fields, in order: CDR3 protein, J gene, V gene.

SGLWGDAEAF	TRBJ1-1	TRBV29-1
ASSYSPTNTEAF	TRBJ1-1	TRBV6-5
ASSQEGLSLSEKLF	TRBJ1-4	TRBV4-3
ASSRDRIHEQY	TRBJ2-7	TRBV5-1
ASSQAGPGGQPQH	TRBJ1-5	TRBV4-1
ASSVVAGAQRPTDTQY	TRBJ2-3	TRBV9
AITAGREDTQY	TRBJ2-3	TRBV10-3
ASSVADTVSGNTIY	TRBJ1-3	TRBV9
ASSALGSEQF	TRBJ2-1	TRBV2
ASTNDRETEAF	TRBJ1-1	TRBV2
ASSLRDRPNTEAF	TRBJ1-1	TRBV28
ASSIGRIYAF	TRBJ1-1	TRBV19
ASSQERQGAYQPQH	TRBJ1-5	TRBV4-2
ASSPAVASVTDTQY	TRBJ2-3	TRBV7-9
ASSTRDPNYGYT	TRBJ1-2	TRBV5-1
ASRERTGRSGNTIY	TRBJ1-3	TRBV6-1
ASSDRQYYGYT	TRBJ1-2	TRBV6-5
ASSLVGSNTGELF	TRBJ2-2	TRBV5-1
ASSVKGGDSYEQY	TRBJ2-7	TRBV7-2
ASSSLIPGSYGYT	TRBJ1-2	TRBV28
ASSRTAQETQY	TRBJ2-5	TRBV11-3
ASSYGQGNSPLH	TRBJ1-6	TRBV5-1
AWSVRGLATDTQY	TRBJ2-3	TRBV30
ASSKTSGVGDTQY	TRBJ2-3	TRBV6-5
ASSHSGTRGTDTQY	TRBJ2-3	TRBV5-1
ATLGGLGDTQY	TRBJ2-3	TRBV24-1
ASSSDSLLLRKY	TRBJ2-7	TRBV5-6
ASSPGTTHHT	TRBJ1-2	TRBV5-8
ASSFAANYGYT	TRBJ1-2	TRBV5-1
ASSSEGAGELF	TRBJ2-2	TRBV27
SVYLVGEKLF	TRBJ1-4	TRBV29-1
AWSLTGADTEAF	TRBJ1-1	TRBV30
ASSLEGGPNEKLF	TRBJ1-4	TRBV7-9
ASSRRLAGGGEQF	TRBJ2-1	TRBV4-1
ASVATSGVYEQY	TRBJ2-7	TRBV6-5
ASSHLQAVELSYNEQF	TRBJ2-1	TRBV4-3
ASNRPGRKETQY	TRBJ2-5	TRBV7-8
ASSLPPLRGWTEAF	TRBJ1-1	TRBV7-2
ASSPRILYEQY	TRBJ2-7	TRBV7-2
ASSYPGTASPLH	TRBJ1-6	TRBV6-5
SVECRNAATEAF	TRBJ1-1	TRBV29-1